This T cell receptor beta chain was captured in a study of early T cells in non-severe SARS-CoV-2 infection (dated by TCRdb to about 2021). Regarding the complete study: TCR sequencing used bulk RNA from unsorted whole blood, so alpha and beta chains could not be paired. Overall study outcomes, separate from this receptor: Matching against VDJdb was skewed toward anti-spike CD8 responses, likely underestimated virus-specific expansions, and missed private and CD4 specificities.

The study was a case-control design nested within a healthcare worker cohort in London, UK, with weekly nasopharyngeal swab PCR tests and blood sampling. Healthcare workers were recruited between 23 and 31 March 2020, during the week of the UK lockdown, and were followed weekly for up to about 16 weeks. Note on this clonotype: There is no known antigen for this receptor. There are no base qualities to consult, and no much larger clone falls within one base.

Library preparation was by 5' RACE. Sequencing relied on a NextSeq 500. To correct for sequencing error and PCR bias, the TCR library protocol tagged individual cDNA molecules with unique molecular identifiers. Both TCR alpha and beta chains were sequenced, and tight co-correlation was observed between alpha and beta sequence abundances in each sample. The paper's data handling went like this. V gene, J gene and CDR3 annotation of TCR sequences was performed with Decombinator V4. Expanded TCRs were defined as changing significantly between any two time points under a Poisson model with p below 0.0001. TCR abundances were normalised to the total number of TCRs sequenced in each sample and reported as counts per million. MAIT TCRs were defined by TRAV1-2 paired with TRAJ12, TRAJ20 or TRAJ33, and iNKT TCRs by TRAV10 paired with TRAJ18. A search of VDJdb, accessed on 1 November 2021, was run for TCRs annotated to CMV, EBV and SARS-CoV-2, with TCRs annotated for multiple antigens excluded. TCRdb ran its own pipeline on the public reads, namely fastp trimming at Q25 and MiXCR clone calling, and kept in-frame beta chains. Rows merge per CDR3 protein into single entries with the most common DNA and genes. The V and J calls here are based on TCRdb, not the publication. The sample has around 60,000 distinct CDR3 sequences on record, approximately 11% of them singletons. Jointly, the top ten make up more than 7.5% of the sample.

The CDR3 numbers 14 residues from cysteine through phenylalanine. Only the CDR3 portion is preserved as DNA: 42 bases, with reading frame beginning at the first base. The chain employs TRBV21-1 and TRBJ2-7. TRBV21-1 counts as a pseudogene. The TCR was taken from an adult who was a healthcare worker with PCR-confirmed SARS-CoV-2 infection or an uninfected control (not recorded which). Material: whole blood. The bases read TGTGCCAGCAGCAACGGAGCGGAGCTCTACGAGCAGTACTTC. Its product reads: CASSNGAELYEQYF.